A single T cell receptor (beta chain) is shown here with its context. Its matching antigen is unknown. The authors sorted CD4+ and CD8+ T cells from PBMCs. This specimen comes from a study of CD8+ T cells in alopecia areata. Sequencing templates came from extracted RNA that was reverse transcribed into cDNA. Profiling relied on immunoSEQ multiplex PCR, and the TCRdb table lists in-frame clones only, not all of them. The data hold 50,000 to 70,000 clones, with about 40% observed a single time. Study-wide results and limits: In scalp samples, resident alphabeta T cells of normal skin are also sequenced. Lesional tissue from the scalp (especially in alopecia totalis/universalis) showed higher clonality than normal scalp.

CDR3 length equals 13 residues. Germline V gene lookup returns CDR1 SGHTA and CDR2 FQGNSA. Trimming shortened V by 3 bases and J by 0 bases, and 6 bases separated the two germline ends. The TCR was taken from a human donor with alopecia areata. This chain joins TRBV7-2 and TRBJ2-7, with a weak D call TRBD2 (6 bases). Sequenced: NKG2D-low CD8+ T cells sorted from blood. The CDR3 protein is CASSFGGSYEQYF. CDR3 in DNA: TGTGCCAGCAGCTTCGGGGGCTCCTACGAGCAGTACTTC.